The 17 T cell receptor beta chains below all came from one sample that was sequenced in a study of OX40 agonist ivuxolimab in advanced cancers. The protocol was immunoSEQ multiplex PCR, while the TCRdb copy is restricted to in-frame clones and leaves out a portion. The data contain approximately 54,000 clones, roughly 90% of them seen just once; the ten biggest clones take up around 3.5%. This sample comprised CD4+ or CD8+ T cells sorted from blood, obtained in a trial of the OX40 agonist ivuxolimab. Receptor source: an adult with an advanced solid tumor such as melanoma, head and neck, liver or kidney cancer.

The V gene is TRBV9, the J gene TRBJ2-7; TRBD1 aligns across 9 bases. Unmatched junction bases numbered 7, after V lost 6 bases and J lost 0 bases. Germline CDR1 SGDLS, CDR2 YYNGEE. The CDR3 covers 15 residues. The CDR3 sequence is CASTPGTGSSYEQYF. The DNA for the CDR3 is TGTGCCAGCACCCCCGGGACAGGGAGCTCCTACGAGCAGTACTTC.

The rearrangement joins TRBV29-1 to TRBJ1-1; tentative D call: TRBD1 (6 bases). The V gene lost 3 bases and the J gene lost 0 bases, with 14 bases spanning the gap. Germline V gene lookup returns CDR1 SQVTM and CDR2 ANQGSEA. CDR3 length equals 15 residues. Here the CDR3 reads CSVEPRTAMNTEAFF. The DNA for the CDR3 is TGCAGCGTTGAGCCTCGGACAGCTATGAACACTGAAGCTTTCTTT.

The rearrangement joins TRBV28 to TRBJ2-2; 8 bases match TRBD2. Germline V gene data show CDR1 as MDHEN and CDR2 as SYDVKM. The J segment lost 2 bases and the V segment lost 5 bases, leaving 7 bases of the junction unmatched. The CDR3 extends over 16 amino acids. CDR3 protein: CASSLPGLGNTGELFF. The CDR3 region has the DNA TGTGCCAGCAGTCTCCCGGGACTAGGAAACACCGGGGAGCTGTTTTTT.

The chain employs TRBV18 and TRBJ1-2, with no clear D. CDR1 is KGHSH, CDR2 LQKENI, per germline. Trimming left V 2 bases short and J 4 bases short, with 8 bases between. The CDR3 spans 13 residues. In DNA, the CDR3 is TGTGCCAGCTCACCAGACACTCTCTATGGCTACACCTTC. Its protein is CASSPDTLYGYTF. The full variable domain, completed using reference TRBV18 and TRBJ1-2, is NAGVMQNPRHLVRRRGQEARLRCSPMKGHSHVYWYRQLPEEGLKFMVYLQKENIIDESGMPKERFSAEFPKEGPSILRIQQVVRGDSAAYFCASSPDTLYGYTFGSGTRLTVV.

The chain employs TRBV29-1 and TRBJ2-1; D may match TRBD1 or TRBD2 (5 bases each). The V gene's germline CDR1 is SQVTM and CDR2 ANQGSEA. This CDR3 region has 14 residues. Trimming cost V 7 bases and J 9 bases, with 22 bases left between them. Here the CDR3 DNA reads TGCAGCGCTACCCTATGGATCGGGGCAGGTGAGCAGTTCTTC. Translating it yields CSATLWIGAGEQFF.

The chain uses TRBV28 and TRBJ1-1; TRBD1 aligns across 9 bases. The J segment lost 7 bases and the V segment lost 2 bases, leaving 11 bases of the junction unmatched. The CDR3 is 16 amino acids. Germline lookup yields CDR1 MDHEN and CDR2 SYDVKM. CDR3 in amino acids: CASSLGTGLNGGEAFF. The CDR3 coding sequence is TGTGCCAGCAGTTTAGGGACAGGGCTTAATGGGGGTGAAGCTTTCTTT.

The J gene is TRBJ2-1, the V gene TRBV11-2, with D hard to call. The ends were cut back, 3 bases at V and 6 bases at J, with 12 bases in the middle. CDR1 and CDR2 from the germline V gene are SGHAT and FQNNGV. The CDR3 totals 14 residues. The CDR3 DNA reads TGTGCCAGCAGCTTGGACCGGGCTAGCAATGAGCAGTTCTTC. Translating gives CASSLDRASNEQFF.

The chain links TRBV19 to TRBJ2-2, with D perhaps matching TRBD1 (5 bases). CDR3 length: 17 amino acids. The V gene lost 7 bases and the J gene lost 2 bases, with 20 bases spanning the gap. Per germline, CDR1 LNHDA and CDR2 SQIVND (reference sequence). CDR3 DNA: TGTGCCAGTACCCTGAACAGGTTTAGGGAAAACACCGGGGAGCTGTTTTTT. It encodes CASTLNRFRENTGELFF.

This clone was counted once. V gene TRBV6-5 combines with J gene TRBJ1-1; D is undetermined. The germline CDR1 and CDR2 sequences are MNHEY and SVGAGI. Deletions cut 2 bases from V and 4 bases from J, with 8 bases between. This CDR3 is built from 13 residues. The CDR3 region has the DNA TGTGCCAGCAGTTACCCGGGGTCCACTGAAGCTTTCTTT. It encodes CASSYPGSTEAFF.

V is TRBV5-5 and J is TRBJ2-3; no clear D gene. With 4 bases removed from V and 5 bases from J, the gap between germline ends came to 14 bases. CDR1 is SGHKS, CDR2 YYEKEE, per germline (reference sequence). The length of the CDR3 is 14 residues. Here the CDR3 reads CASSIRRVEDTQYF. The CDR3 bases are TGTGCCAGCAGCATAAGGCGTGTAGAAGATACGCAGTATTTT.

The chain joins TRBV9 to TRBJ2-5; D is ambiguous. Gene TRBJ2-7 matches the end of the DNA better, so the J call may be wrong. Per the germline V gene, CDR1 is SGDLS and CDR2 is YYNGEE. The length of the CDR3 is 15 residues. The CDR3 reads CASSVDWSRRGEQYF. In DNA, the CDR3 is TGTGCCAGCAGCGTTGATTGGAGCCGCCGTGGCGAGCAGTACTTC.

The CDR3 nucleotides read TGTGCCAGCAGCAAAGGAAGGTCGAGGGGGGAAAGCAATCAGCCCCAGCATTTT. This translates into CASSKGRSRGESNQPQHF. The chain couples TRBV21-1 to TRBJ1-5. TRBV21-1 has pseudogene status. The length of the CDR3 is 18 residues.

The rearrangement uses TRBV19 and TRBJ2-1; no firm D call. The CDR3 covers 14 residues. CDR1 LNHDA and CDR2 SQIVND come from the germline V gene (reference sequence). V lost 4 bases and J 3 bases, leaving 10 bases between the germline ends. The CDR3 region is CASSTRPLYNEQFF. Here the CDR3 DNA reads TGTGCCAGTAGTACCCGCCCTCTCTACAATGAGCAGTTCTTC.

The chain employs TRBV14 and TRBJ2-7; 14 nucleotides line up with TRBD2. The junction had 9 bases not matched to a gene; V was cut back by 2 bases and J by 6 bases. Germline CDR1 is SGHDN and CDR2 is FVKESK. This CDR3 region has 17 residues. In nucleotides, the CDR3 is TGTGCCAGCAGCCAAACCGGGACTAGCGGGAGATGGGCCGAGCAGTACTTC. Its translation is CASSQTGTSGRWAEQYF.

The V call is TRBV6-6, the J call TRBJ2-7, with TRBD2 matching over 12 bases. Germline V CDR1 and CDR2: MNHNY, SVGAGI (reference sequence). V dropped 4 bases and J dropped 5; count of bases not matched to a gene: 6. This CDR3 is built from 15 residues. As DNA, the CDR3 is TGTGCCAGCAGTTTGACTAGCGGGAGTTTCAACGAGCAGTACTTC. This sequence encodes CASSLTSGSFNEQYF.

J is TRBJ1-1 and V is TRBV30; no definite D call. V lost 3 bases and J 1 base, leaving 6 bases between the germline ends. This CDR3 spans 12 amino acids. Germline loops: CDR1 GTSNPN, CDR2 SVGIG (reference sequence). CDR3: CAWRRQNTEAFF. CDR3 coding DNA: TGTGCCTGGAGACGACAGAACACTGAAGCTTTCTTT.

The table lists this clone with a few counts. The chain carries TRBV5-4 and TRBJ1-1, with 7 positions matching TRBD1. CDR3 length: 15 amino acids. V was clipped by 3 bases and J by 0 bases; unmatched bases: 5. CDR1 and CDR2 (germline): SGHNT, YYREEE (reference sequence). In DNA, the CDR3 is TGTGCCAGCAGCTCGACCGGGACAGTGAACACTGAAGCTTTCTTT. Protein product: CASSSTGTVNTEAFF.